A selection of T cell receptor beta chains follows, all from one sample in a study of graft-versus-host responses after intestinal transplantation. Profiled with immunoSEQ multiplex PCR; TCRdb holds only in-frame clones, not every one. The sample lists under 55,000 clones; 91% were seen once. Sequenced here: PBMCs, sampled 524 days after transplant. These receptors originate from a human patient who received an intestinal transplant, so some T cells may come from the graft donor. The CDR3 runs from the conserved cysteine through the conserved F or W. D genes are given only for firm matches. The size of a clone is reported for some rows only, either as once, few or many, or as a class for expanded clones.

TGTGCCAGTAGTATCAAAGTCGCCTACGAGCAGTACTTC,CASSIKVAYEQYF,.,TRBJ2-7,TRBV19,.
TGTGCCAGCAGCTTAAGTAGCAGGGCTGCGAACACCGGGGAGCTGTTTTTT,CASSLSSRAANTGELFF,.,TRBJ2-2,TRBV7-2,.
TGTGCCAGCAGCGGGACAGGGTCCTATGGCTACACCTTC,CASSGTGSYGYTF,TRBD1,TRBJ1-2,TRBV9,.
TGTGCCAGCAGCTTAGGGGACGGATCAGACTCTGGGGCCAACGTCCTGACTTTC,CASSLGDGSDSGANVLTF,.,TRBJ2-6,TRBV7-2,.
TGTGCCTGGACCCTGACCGGGATTTTTGAAGCTTTCTTT,CAWTLTGIFEAFF,.,TRBJ1-1,TRBV30,.
TGTGCCATCAGTGGAGGGACTAGCGGGAGGGCCGGCAGAAGGCCGGACACAGATACGCAGTATTTT,CAISGGTSGRAGRRPDTDTQYF,TRBD2,TRBJ2-3,TRBV10-3,.
TGTGCCAGCAGTTTGGGGACAGGCCCCCTTAAAAACATTCAGTACTTC,CASSLGTGPLKNIQYF,TRBD1,TRBJ2-4,TRBV28,.
TGTGCCAGCAGTTTCAATGTTTATAGCAATCAGCCCCAGCATTTT,CASSFNVYSNQPQHF,.,TRBJ1-5,TRBV27,.
TGTGCCAGCAGCCTAGATCGGGGCGGGGCATTCGCTGAAGCTTTCTTT,CASSLDRGGAFAEAFF,.,TRBJ1-1,TRBV13,.
TGTGCCAGCATCTGGCCTTCGATGAACACTGAAGCTTTCTTT,CASIWPSMNTEAFF,.,TRBJ1-1,TRBV2,.
TGTGCCAGCAGCTTATCGCAGGGAGGGTACGAGCAGTACTTC,CASSLSQGGYEQYF,TRBD2,TRBJ2-7,TRBV11-2,.
TGTGCCAGCAGTGACTACTATAGAACAACGCACTATGGCTACACCTTC,CASSDYYRTTHYGYTF,.,TRBJ1-2,TRBV6-4,.
TGTGCCAGCAGCCAAAGACTAGCGGGAGCCAATTTCAATGAGCAGTTCTTC,CASSQRLAGANFNEQFF,TRBD2,TRBJ2-1,TRBV14,.
TGTGCCAGTAGTTCCCTACCGGGACTAGCGGGAGACAATGAGCAGTTCTTC,CASSSLPGLAGDNEQFF,TRBD2,TRBJ2-1,TRBV19,.
TGTGCCAGCAGCTTGGGACTAGCGGGAGGACCTTACAATGAGCAGTTCTTC,CASSLGLAGGPYNEQFF,TRBD2,TRBJ2-1,TRBV4-2,once
TGTGCCAGCAGTTTTATCCAGGAAAACTACAATGAGCAGTTCTTC,CASSFIQENYNEQFF,.,TRBJ2-1,TRBV28,.
TGTGCCAGCAGCTTAGGAGTAGCAACAGTGGAGACCCAGTACTTC,CASSLGVATVETQYF,.,TRBJ2-5,TRBV7-9,.
TGTGCCAGCAGCCAGAGACAGGGGGCGTTTTATTTGGCCAAAAACATTCAGTACTTC,CASSQRQGAFYLAKNIQYF,TRBD1,TRBJ2-4,TRBV4-2,.
TGTGCCAGCAGCCCGCGGGGCTCGGTTGAAGCTTTCTTT,CASSPRGSVEAFF,.,TRBJ1-1,TRBV11-3,.
TGTGCCAGCAGCTTAGGAGGGGGGATTGATACGCAGTATTTT,CASSLGGGIDTQYF,.,TRBJ2-3,TRBV7-3,.
TGTGCCAGCAGTTTAGTGCCGCAGGGGCCCGAAGCTTTCTTT,CASSLVPQGPEAFF,.,TRBJ1-1,TRBV27,.